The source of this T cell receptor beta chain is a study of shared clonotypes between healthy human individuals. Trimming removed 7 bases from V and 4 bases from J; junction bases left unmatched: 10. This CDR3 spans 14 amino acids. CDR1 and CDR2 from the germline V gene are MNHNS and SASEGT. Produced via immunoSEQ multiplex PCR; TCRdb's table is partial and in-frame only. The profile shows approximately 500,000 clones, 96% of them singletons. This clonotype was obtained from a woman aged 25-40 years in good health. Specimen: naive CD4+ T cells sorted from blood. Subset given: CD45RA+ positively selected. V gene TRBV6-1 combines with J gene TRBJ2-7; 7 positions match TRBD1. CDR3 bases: TGTGCCAGCAAGTGGGGGACAGAGGCTTACGAGCAGTACTTC. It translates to CASKWGTEAYEQYF.